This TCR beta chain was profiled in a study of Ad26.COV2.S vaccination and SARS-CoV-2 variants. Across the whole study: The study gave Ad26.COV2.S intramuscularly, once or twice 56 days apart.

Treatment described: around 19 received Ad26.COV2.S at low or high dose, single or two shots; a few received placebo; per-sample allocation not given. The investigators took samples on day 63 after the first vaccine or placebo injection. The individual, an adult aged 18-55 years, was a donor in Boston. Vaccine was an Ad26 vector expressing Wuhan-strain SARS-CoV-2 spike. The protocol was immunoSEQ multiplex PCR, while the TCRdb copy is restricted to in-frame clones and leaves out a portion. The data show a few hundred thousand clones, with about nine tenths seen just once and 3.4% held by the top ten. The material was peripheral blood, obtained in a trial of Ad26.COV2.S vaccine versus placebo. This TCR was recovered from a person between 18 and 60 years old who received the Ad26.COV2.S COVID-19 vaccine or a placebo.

CDR3 DNA: TGTGCCAGCAGCCAAGCGGCCAGGGGAAACACCATATATTTT. This codes for CASSQAARGNTIYF. The genes are TRBV4-2 and TRBJ1-3; D is undetermined. V lost 1 base and J lost 4, with 8 bases in between. The CDR3 is 14 amino acids. CDR1 and CDR2 (germline): LGHNA, YNFKEQ.